The clone carrying this T cell receptor (beta chain) showed up just a few times. This specimen belongs to a study of response to subunit inactivated influenza vaccine. This CDR3 region has 14 residues. Germline V gene sequence: CDR1 SGHRS, CDR2 YFSETQ. Trimming shortened V by 4 bases and J by 0 bases, and 8 bases separated the two germline ends. One entry per CDR3 protein results from TCRdb running MiXCR on the RT-PCR reads. The sample includes over 300,000 distinct CDR3 sequences, 20% to 25% of them seen just once. Specimen: PBMCs from blood, collected 21 months after vaccination. This chain links TRBV5-1 with TRBJ1-3; D gene ambiguous. The sequence was obtained from a man aged 45 to 75 who received an inactivated influenza vaccine. The CDR3 coding sequence is TGCGCCAGCAGCGTGGGCCACTCTGGAAACACCATATATTTT. Its translation is CASSVGHSGNTIYF.